This paragraph reports one TCR beta chain. This sample was taken from a study of technical replicates of blood from a few donors. This CDR3 contains 18 residues. Per the germline V gene, CDR1 is SNHLY and CDR2 is FYNNEI. V was clipped by 3 bases and J by 3 bases; unmatched bases: 17. TCRdb's table, derived via immunoSEQ multiplex PCR, lists solely in-frame clones and lacks some. The sample yields about 82,000 clones, just under 95% seen once. The chain has TRBV2 and TRBJ2-7; TRBD1 agrees at 7 bases. The clonotype was recovered from a human donor in good health. Sequencing was carried out using T cells isolated from PBMCs. The CDR3 nucleotides read TGTGCCAGCAGTGACTCGGCCCCTAGTCAGGGGGATCACTACGAGCAGTACTTC. This sequence encodes CASSDSAPSQGDHYEQYF.